What follows is one T cell receptor (beta chain) and its context. The data are from a study of PD-L1 blockade in urothelial cancer. Background on the study: Dosed intravenously at 1,200 mg every 3 weeks, atezolizumab was initiated by patients in the mid-2010s. Patients had been given 0 to 3 earlier chemotherapy regimens. Specimens of blood held a median count of 141,255 T cells.

This CDR3 spans 14 amino acids. The germline gives CDR1 MRHNA, CDR2 SNTAGT. Unmatched junction bases numbered 6, after V lost 3 bases and J lost 8 bases. Profiling relied on immunoSEQ multiplex PCR, and the TCRdb table lists in-frame clones only, not all of them. The table shows approximately 94,000 clones, with around nine tenths occurring only once. The time point was: pretreatment peripheral blood. The sample in question was PBMCs, obtained around atezolizumab (anti-PD-L1) treatment. This sequence joins TRBV6-4 and TRBJ2-1; 8 bases agree with TRBD2. The clonotype was recovered from a man in his 60s with urothelial cancer. CDR3 loop: CASSETGGIDEQFF. DNA for the CDR3: TGTGCCAGCAGTGAAACGGGAGGGATAGATGAGCAGTTCTTC.